A single sample is the source of the 9 T cell receptor beta chains below, sequenced in a study of blood T cell repertoires in COVID-19. TCRdb's table, derived via immunoSEQ multiplex PCR, lists solely in-frame clones and lacks some. The sample lists 200,000 to 250,000 clones, 88% seen once, with around 2.9% in the top ten. Material: peripheral blood. These receptors originate from a woman aged 55-75 years with acute or convalescent COVID-19.

This chain links TRBV30 with TRBJ2-7, with D maybe TRBD2 (6 bases). The CDR3 extends over 12 amino acids. The germline V and J ends were trimmed by 5 bases and 6 bases, with 14 bases remaining between them. From germline, CDR1 is GTSNPN and CDR2 SVGIG (reference sequence). The CDR3 sequence is CAWGKFGGEQYF. As DNA, the CDR3 is TGTGCCTGGGGGAAGTTCGGGGGCGAGCAGTACTTC.

This clone was seen a single time. The V and J genes are TRBV28 and TRBJ1-2; D is undetermined. CDR3 length equals 13 residues. Germline CDR1 MDHEN, CDR2 SYDVKM. V was shortened by 4 bases and J by 6 bases, with 12 bases between the two germline ends. CDR3 sequence (DNA): TGTGCCAGCAGTTCCGCCCACATACATGGCTACACCTTC. Protein sequence: CASSSAHIHGYTF.

This chain links TRBV11-2 with TRBJ1-2, with D possibly being TRBD1 (6 bases). This CDR3 has 18 amino acids. CDR1 is SGHAT, CDR2 FQNNGV, per germline. Trimming left V 5 bases short and J 0 bases short, with 22 bases between. Here the CDR3 reads CASSTTRVQGPPNYGYTF. DNA of the CDR3: TGTGCCAGCAGCACTACAAGGGTACAGGGCCCACCTAACTATGGCTACACCTTC.

The rearrangement links TRBV7-2 to TRBJ2-1; TRBD2 agrees at 11 bases. Trimming took 5 bases from V and 0 from J; bases not matched to a gene: 12. Germline-derived CDR1 and CDR2 are SGHTA and FQGNSA. CDR3 length: 19 amino acids. CDR3 amino acids: CASSHRLAGRPSSYNEQFF. The CDR3 DNA follows: TGTGCCAGCAGCCATCGACTAGCGGGGCGCCCAAGCTCCTACAATGAGCAGTTCTTC.

This chain links TRBV6-5 with TRBJ1-1; D remains ambiguous. CDR3 length equals 14 residues. Germline assignment: CDR1 MNHEY and CDR2 SVGAGI. Trimming left V 5 bases short and J 1 base short, with 11 bases between. CDR3 amino acids: CASSRNRGNTEAFF. The CDR3 nucleotides are TGTGCCAGCAGTCGAAACCGGGGGAACACTGAAGCTTTCTTT.

The chain has TRBV6-5 and TRBJ1-1; 7 nucleotides align to TRBD1. Germline V lookup: CDR1 MNHEY, CDR2 SVGAGI. The CDR3 is made up of 14 amino acids. The J segment lost 4 bases and the V segment lost 5 bases, leaving 7 bases of the junction unmatched. The CDR3 nucleotides read TGTGCCAGCAGTAGGACAGGTTCGGTCACTGAAGCTTTCTTT. Amino acids: CASSRTGSVTEAFF.

The chain couples TRBV28 to TRBJ2-1; 9 positions agree with TRBD2. Germline loops: CDR1 MDHEN, CDR2 SYDVKM. Germline trimming cut 2 bases from V and 12 bases from J; bases unmatched to any gene: 11. The CDR3 runs 15 residues. CDR3 sequence reads: CASSLKMVAGAGQFF. CDR3 DNA: TGTGCCAGCAGTTTAAAAATGGTAGCGGGAGCTGGGCAGTTCTTC.

The chain has TRBV2 and TRBJ2-7; 11 nucleotides match TRBD2. CDR3 length: 15 amino acids. V lost 1 base and J lost 6; bases outside the gene matches: 5. From germline, CDR1 is SNHLY and CDR2 FYNNEI. The CDR3 DNA sequence: TGTGCCAGCAGTGAAGGCCTAGCGGGAGGCGGCGAGCAGTACTTC. Protein sequence: CASSEGLAGGGEQYF.

The chain has TRBV6-2 or TRBV6-3 and TRBJ2-4, with TRBD1 matching over 12 bases. This CDR3 has 16 residues. Germline trimming cut 5 bases from V and 6 bases from J; bases unmatched to any gene: 8. The germline CDR1 and CDR2 sequences are MNHEY and SVGEGT. CDR3 residues: CASSLMGTGGVNIQYF. DNA for the CDR3: TGTGCCAGCAGTCTTATGGGGACAGGGGGCGTAAACATTCAGTACTTC.